This TCR beta chain derives from a study of cytomegalovirus exposure and HLA in healthy donors. Remarks on this clone: Its antigen is undetermined.

Whole-study findings and limits: TCR beta chain V- and J-gene trimming was linked, in a later analysis, to a missense variant in DCLRE1C.

V was cut by 1 base and J by 6 bases, with 10 bases left in between. This CDR3 region has 14 residues. From germline, CDR1 is LNHDA and CDR2 SQIVND (reference sequence). Vbeta (60) and Jbeta (13) primers were used in the PCR. Assay used: immunoSEQ multiplex PCR; TCRdb lists only in-frame clones, some missing. The listing records around 140,000 clones. This receptor was obtained from a woman aged 50 to 65 in good health and CMV-seronegative. The source material was PBMCs. The chain has TRBV19 and TRBJ2-1, with a weak D call TRBD2 (5 bases). CDR3 sequence: CASSIAVGVNEQFF. CDR3 bases: TGTGCCAGTAGTATAGCCGTCGGGGTCAATGAGCAGTTCTTC.